These 26 T cell receptor beta chains originate from one sample sequenced in a study of blood T cell repertoires in COVID-19. Measured with immunoSEQ multiplex PCR; TCRdb has only the in-frame clones, and not every one. The sample holds almost 350,000 clones, over 85% seen once. Sequences were obtained from peripheral blood. The receptors come from a woman aged 60 to 75 with COVID-19, enrolled during active disease.

The chain couples TRBV7-7 to TRBJ2-1; perhaps TRBD2 as D (6 bases). The germline CDR1 and CDR2 sequences are SSHAT and FNYEAQ (reference sequence). V lost 2 bases to trimming and J lost 7 bases, with 15 bases between them. CDR3 length equals 15 residues. The CDR3 DNA follows: TGTGCCAGCAGCTTAACTCGCGGGATGGTGAATGAGCAGTTCTTC. It codes for CASSLTRGMVNEQFF.

The chain joins TRBV6-4 to TRBJ2-3, with 8 bases matching TRBD2. V lost 6 bases, J lost 1 base, and 0 bases stayed unmatched. The germline gives CDR1 MRHNA, CDR2 SNTAGT. The CDR3 is 13 amino acids. As DNA, the CDR3 is TGTGCCAGCAGAGCGGGGGGCACAGATACGCAGTATTTT. Encoded protein: CASRAGGTDTQYF.

The rearrangement joins TRBV9 to TRBJ2-7; possible D gene TRBD1, 7 bases. The V gene's germline CDR1 is SGDLS and CDR2 YYNGEE. The CDR3 loop spans 17 amino acids. V gave up 4 bases and J gave up 6 bases, with 26 bases separating them. The CDR3 bases are TGTGCCAGCAGCTTACTAGCTTCCGGGACAGCCCCCAGCGAGCAGTACTTC. Translating gives CASSLLASGTAPSEQYF. Looking up the rest from reference TRBV9 and TRBJ2-7 gives the full variable domain: DSGVTQTPKHLITATGQRVTLRCSPRSGDLSVYWYQQSLDQGLQFLIQYYNGEERAKGNILERFSAQQFPDLHSELNLSSLELGDSALYFCASSLLASGTAPSEQYFGPGTRLTVT.

The V gene is TRBV7-3, the J gene TRBJ2-1, with 11 bases that match TRBD2. Unmatched junction bases numbered 6, after V lost 5 bases and J lost 0 bases. CDR1 is SGHTA, CDR2 FQGTGA, per germline. The CDR3 contains 17 residues. The CDR3 DNA reads as TGTGCCAGCAGCCTTAGCGGGGGGGCGAGCTCCTACAATGAGCAGTTCTTC. It specifies CASSLSGGASSYNEQFF.

The V and J genes are TRBV5-1 and TRBJ1-4; D not resolved. V was clipped by 2 bases and J by 8 bases, with 19 bases between them. Germline CDR1 SGHRS, CDR2 YFSETQ. The CDR3 extends over 16 amino acids. CDR3 protein: CASSLKRGEIAEKLFF. In DNA form, the CDR3 reads TGCGCCAGCAGCTTAAAGCGGGGTGAGATTGCCGAAAAACTGTTTTTT.

This chain connects TRBV5-8 to TRBJ2-2, with D possibly matching TRBD2 (5 bases). Per germline, CDR1 SGHTS and CDR2 YDEGEE. The CDR3 runs to 15 residues. V gave up 2 bases and J gave up 6 bases, with 14 bases separating them. The CDR3 bases are TGTGCCAGCAGCTTCGGTTTCGGGGATCCCGGGGAGCTGTTTTTT. Translation: CASSFGFGDPGELFF.

The rearrangement joins TRBV2 to TRBJ1-5, with D possibly TRBD1 on 5 matching bases. The CDR3 runs 14 residues. V was cut by 6 bases and J by 9 bases, with 18 bases left in between. Germline V gene data show CDR1 as SNHLY and CDR2 as FYNNEI. The CDR3 DNA sequence: TGTGCCAGCAGAATGGGGCAGGGCTTAAGGCCCCAGCATTTT. It yields the protein CASRMGQGLRPQHF.

The V gene is TRBV14, the J gene TRBJ1-2, with 10 bases identical to TRBD1. Germline CDR1 reads SGHDN; CDR2 reads FVKESK. The trim removed 4 bases at V and 4 bases at J, leaving 3 bases unmatched. The CDR3 has 14 residues. The CDR3 protein is CASSRRDRGYGYTF. The CDR3 bases are TGTGCCAGCAGCCGGCGGGACAGGGGCTATGGCTACACCTTC.

The chain links TRBV7-9 to TRBJ2-5, with D maybe TRBD2 (6 bases). CDR3 length equals 14 residues. Trimming cost V 1 base and J 6 bases, with 12 bases left between them. CDR1 SEHNR and CDR2 FQNEAQ come from the germline V gene (reference sequence). The CDR3 spells CASSLDGTRQTQYF. CDR3 DNA: TGTGCCAGCAGCTTAGACGGGACTCGCCAGACCCAGTACTTC.

As to this clone: Other DNA sequences in the sample encode the same CDR3. This CDR3 reads CASSLTGYGNTIYF. The DNA of the CDR3 is TGCGCCAGCAGCTTGACAGGTTATGGAAACACCATATATTTT. The chain uses TRBV5-1 and TRBJ1-3, with D maybe TRBD1 (5 bases). Trimming stripped 1 base from V and 3 bases from J, with 8 bases between. Germline-derived CDR1 and CDR2 are SGHRS and YFSETQ. The CDR3 totals 14 residues.

The gene calls are TRBV4-2 and TRBJ1-4; D might be TRBD1 (5 bases). The length of the CDR3 is 14 residues. The germline gives CDR1 LGHNA, CDR2 YNFKEQ. Trimming stripped 4 bases from V and 8 bases from J, with 14 bases between. As DNA, the CDR3 is TGTGCCAGCAGCCTGGGAGGGGAAGGGGAAAAACTGTTTTTT. It specifies CASSLGGEGEKLFF.

V gene TRBV24-1 combines with J gene TRBJ2-1, with 11 nucleotides matching TRBD1. This CDR3 region has 16 residues. The J segment lost 3 bases and the V segment lost 4 bases, leaving 4 bases of the junction unmatched. CDR1 and CDR2 (germline): KGHDR, SFDVKD. The CDR3 DNA reads as TGTGCCACCAGTGAGGGGGACAGGGGGAACTACAATGAGCAGTTCTTC. Its protein product is CATSEGDRGNYNEQFF.

This clone was seen only once. The V and J genes are TRBV6-5 and TRBJ1-5; D is unclear. The V gene lost 0 bases and the J gene lost 7 bases, with 7 bases spanning the gap. Germline CDR1 is MNHEY and CDR2 is SVGAGI. The CDR3 length is 13 residues. CDR3 DNA sequence: TGTGCCAGCAGTTACTCGGCCCGACAGCCCCAGCATTTT. Translated: CASSYSARQPQHF.

The genes are TRBV5-1 and TRBJ1-5; 7 bases are a match to TRBD1. The trim removed 0 bases at V and 2 bases at J, leaving 5 bases unmatched. In germline, CDR1 is SGHRS, CDR2 YFSETQ. This CDR3 region has 16 residues. The CDR3 DNA is TGCGCCAGCAGCTTGGGTACAGGGGTGGGCAATCAGCCCCAGCATTTT. Translated: CASSLGTGVGNQPQHF. Variable domain in full (rest from reference TRBV5-1 and TRBJ1-5): KAGVTQTPRYLIKTRGQQVTLSCSPISGHRSVSWYQQTPGQGLQFLFEYFSETQRNKGNFPGRFSGRQFSNSRSEMNVSTLELGDSALYLCASSLGTGVGNQPQHFGDGTRLSIL.

The chain has TRBV6-6 and TRBJ2-7; 8 bases align to TRBD1. The V gene's germline CDR1 is MNHNY and CDR2 SVGAGI (reference sequence). After removal of 6 bases from V and 3 bases from J, the junction contained 10 bases not matched to a gene. The CDR3 extends over 15 amino acids. CDR3 protein: CASSPRGQVDYEQYF. The DNA for the CDR3 is TGTGCCAGCAGCCCCAGGGGGCAGGTAGACTACGAGCAGTACTTC.

V usage is TRBV2 and J usage is TRBJ2-2; D may be TRBD1 (6 bases). V lost 7 bases and J lost 1, with 10 bases in between. Per the germline V gene, CDR1 is SNHLY and CDR2 is FYNNEI. The CDR3 has 14 amino acids. The CDR3 here is CASNGQMNTGELFF. For the CDR3, the DNA is TGTGCCAGCAACGGACAGATGAACACCGGGGAGCTGTTTTTT.

V usage is TRBV4-1 and J usage is TRBJ2-3; TRBD2 might be the D (7 bases). Germline-derived CDR1 and CDR2 are MGHRA and YSYEKL. This CDR3 spans 17 amino acids. V was shortened by 0 bases and J by 6 bases, with 19 bases between the two germline ends. CDR3 region: CASSQDVSGGPMDTQYF. CDR3 coding DNA: TGCGCCAGCAGCCAAGATGTCTCCGGGGGGCCTATGGATACGCAGTATTTT.

V is TRBV7-9 and J is TRBJ2-4, with D maybe TRBD2 (5 bases). The CDR3 consists of 14 residues. Germline CDR1 SEHNR, CDR2 FQNEAQ (reference sequence). V lost 1 base, J lost 1 base, and 5 bases lay in between. The DNA of the CDR3 is TGTGCCAGCAGCTTAGGCGGGGCCAAAAACATTCAGTACTTC. Translation gives CASSLGGAKNIQYF.

J is TRBJ1-2 and V is TRBV28; D gene unclear. The CDR3 loop spans 11 amino acids. Trimming shortened V by 8 bases and J by 0 bases, and 4 bases separated the two germline ends. Germline V gene sequence: CDR1 MDHEN, CDR2 SYDVKM. CDR3 nucleotides: TGTGCCAGCGCAGCTAACTATGGCTACACCTTC. Residues: CASAANYGYTF.

V usage is TRBV19 and J usage is TRBJ1-2; D is ambiguous. CDR1 and CDR2 from the germline V gene are LNHDA and SQIVND (reference sequence). The V end lost 5 bases, the J end lost 8 bases, and 18 bases lay between the germline ends. CDR3 length: 14 amino acids. The CDR3 here is CASSFPGSDGGYTF. The CDR3 DNA sequence: TGTGCCAGTAGTTTTCCCGGGAGCGACGGGGGCTACACCTTC.

This sequence joins TRBV2 and TRBJ1-5; D might be TRBD1 (5 bases). Trimming stripped 6 bases from V and 3 bases from J, with 15 bases between. The CDR3 has 15 residues. Germline V gene data show CDR1 as SNHLY and CDR2 as FYNNEI. The CDR3 DNA reads as TGTGCCAGCAGGGAGGGAGGGGTCAACAATCAGCCCCAGCATTTT. Protein sequence: CASREGGVNNQPQHF. The variable domain in full, with the rest retrieved from reference TRBV2 and TRBJ1-5, is EPEVTQTPSHQVTQMGQEVILRCVPISNHLYFYWYRQILGQKVEFLVSFYNNEISEKSEIFDDQFSVERPDGSNFTLKIRSTKLEDSAMYFCASREGGVNNQPQHFGDGTRLSIL.

This clone was seen just once. The chain couples TRBV5-1 to TRBJ2-1; 9 bases agree with TRBD1. After removal of 5 bases from V and 4 bases from J, the junction contained 13 bases not matched to a gene. Germline-derived CDR1 and CDR2 are SGHRS and YFSETQ. The CDR3 totals 17 residues. CDR3 in DNA: TGCGCCAGCAGTCCGCCCCCCGCCGGGACAGGGTACAATGAGCAGTTCTTC. Its protein is CASSPPPAGTGYNEQFF.

The gene calls are TRBV10-3 and TRBJ1-1, with TRBD1 matching over 8 bases. After removal of 5 bases from V and 6 bases from J, the junction contained 5 bases not matched to a gene. The CDR3 extends over 13 amino acids. Germline V gene data show CDR1 as ENHRY and CDR2 as SYGVKD. CDR3 region: CAISSGQAPEAFF. CDR3 coding DNA: TGTGCCATCAGTTCGGGACAGGCTCCTGAAGCTTTCTTT.

The genes are TRBV6-5 and TRBJ2-5; 8 bases agree with TRBD2. CDR3 size: 16 residues. CDR1 MNHEY and CDR2 SVGAGI come from the germline V gene. J gave up 5 bases and V 2 bases, and 10 bases lay outside the gene matches. The CDR3 DNA reads as TGTGCCAGCAGTTACGGTGTCGGCGGGGGGTCGGAGACCCAGTACTTC. Translation gives CASSYGVGGGSETQYF.

The gene calls are TRBV4-2 and TRBJ1-2; 10 nucleotides agree with TRBD1. The CDR3 extends over 15 amino acids. Germline values: CDR1 LGHNA, CDR2 YNFKEQ. V shed 4 bases and J 4 bases; nucleotides not matched to a gene: 6. The CDR3 loop reads CASSPTGGRVYGYTF. The CDR3 nucleotides read TGTGCCAGCAGCCCGACAGGGGGCCGAGTCTATGGCTACACCTTC.

This clone was recorded only once. The chain has TRBV9 and TRBJ1-3; possibly TRBD1 for D (5 bases). This CDR3 is built from 17 residues. With 0 bases removed from V and 4 bases from J, the gap between germline ends came to 17 bases. Germline lookup yields CDR1 SGDLS and CDR2 YYNGEE. CDR3 nucleotide sequence: TGTGCCAGCAGCGTAGCTACGGGGGGGGTCTCCGGAAACACCATATATTTT. Its translation is CASSVATGGVSGNTIYF.